Listed below are T cell receptor beta chains from one sample, sequenced in a study of CD8 T cells in Susac syndrome. A single record per CDR3 protein comes from TCRdb applying MiXCR to the immunoSEQ multiplex PCR reads. The top ten clones hold under 0.2% of a sample with hundreds of thousands of distinct CDR3 sequences, 94% of them seen once. Source material: CD4+ T cells from PBMCs. All receptors derive from a human donor with Susac syndrome. Each CDR3 is given with its conserved first and last residue. The D gene is left open where the match is weak. Clone size is not always given. Where it is, it says once, few, many or a class for expanded clones.

V gene,J gene,clone size,D gene,CDR3 DNA,CDR3 protein
TRBV7-3,TRBJ2-3,.,TRBD1,TGTGCCAGCAGCTCGCTAGGGGGCCCTAGCACAGATACGCAGTATTTT,CASSSLGGPSTDTQYF
TRBV30,TRBJ1-2,.,.,TGTGCCTGGAGTGGAAGTTCGGGAGAGACAGTATATGGCTACACCTTC,CAWSGSSGETVYGYTF
TRBV12-3/TRBV12-4,TRBJ2-5,.,TRBD1,TGTGCCAGCAGTTTGGGCAGGGGGCAAGAGACCCAGTACTTC,CASSLGRGQETQYF
TRBV9,TRBJ2-7,.,TRBD2,TGTGCCAGCAGCCCCCGACTAGCGGGGGACCACGAGCAGTACTTC,CASSPRLAGDHEQYF
TRBV12-5,TRBJ2-2,.,TRBD2,TGTGCTAGTGGTTCTTGGACTAGCAGTATGGGGGAGCTGTTTTTT,CASGSWTSSMGELFF
TRBV20-1,TRBJ2-5,.,TRBD2,TGCAGTGCCGGGGGAGGGATGATCGATGAGACCCAGTACTTC,CSAGGGMIDETQYF
TRBV13,TRBJ1-1,.,TRBD1,TGTGCCAGCAGCCCCACAGGGGGCGTAGACACTGAAGCTTTCTTT,CASSPTGGVDTEAFF
TRBV20-1,TRBJ1-2,.,TRBD1,TGCAGTGTACCCCGGGACAGTGGGTATGGCTACACCTTC,CSVPRDSGYGYTF
TRBV11-1,TRBJ1-6,.,TRBD1,TGTGCCAGCAGCTCTCGACAGGGGGCGGGTAATTCACCCCTCCACTTT,CASSSRQGAGNSPLHF
TRBV6-6,TRBJ2-1,.,TRBD2,TGTGCCAGCAGTGGGGAGCGGGGGGGCACCTACAATGAGCAGTTCTTC,CASSGERGGTYNEQFF
TRBV28,TRBJ1-1,.,.,TGTGCCAGCAGGAGAGGGATGAACACTGAAGCTTTCTTT,CASRRGMNTEAFF
TRBV20-1,TRBJ2-1,.,.,TGCAGTGCTACGGAGGCGAACGCCTACAATGAGCAGTTCTTC,CSATEANAYNEQFF
TRBV6-2/TRBV6-3,TRBJ1-5,.,.,TGTGCCAGCAGCCTTATTACGGGCCCAGGGCCCCAGCATTTT,CASSLITGPGPQHF
TRBV7-3,TRBJ2-2,.,TRBD1,TGTGCCAGCAGCACCACAGGGGCCGGGGAGCTGTTTTTT,CASSTTGAGELFF
TRBV30,TRBJ1-2,.,TRBD1,TGTGCCTGGGTCCGGGACAGGGGGCGAGATGGCTACACCTTC,CAWVRDRGRDGYTF
TRBV11-2,TRBJ2-5,once,.,TGTGCCAGCAGCGCGGTAGACGGCGGGTCCGGGGAGACCCAGTACTTC,CASSAVDGGSGETQYF
TRBV23-1,TRBJ1-5,.,TRBD1,TGCGCCAGCAGTCAATCGTATCCGGGACCTCAGGGGGTTGGTTTTCAGCCCCAGCATTTT,CASSQSYPGPQGVGFQPQHF
TRBV11-3,TRBJ1-4,.,.,TGTGCCAGCAGCTTAGACAGGGACCAGGAAAAACTGTTTTTT,CASSLDRDQEKLFF
TRBV5-1,TRBJ1-1,.,.,TGCGCCAGCAGCTCTACGGACAGACGGAACACTGAAGCTTTCTTT,CASSSTDRRNTEAFF
TRBV7-9,TRBJ2-7,.,TRBD1,TGTGCCAGCAGTCCCCGCCGGGACAGGGTGGTCGAGCAGTACTTC,CASSPRRDRVVEQYF
TRBV6-5,TRBJ1-1,.,.,TGTGCCAGCAGTGAAAACACGGGCACTGAAGCTTTCTTT,CASSENTGTEAFF
TRBV10-3,TRBJ1-6,.,.,TGTGCCATCAGGCAGGGAGGATCCTATAATTCACCCCTCCACTTT,CAIRQGGSYNSPLHF
TRBV7-2,TRBJ2-7,.,TRBD2,TGTGCCAGCAGCCAGACTAGCGGGGGGATCAACGAGCAGTACTTC,CASSQTSGGINEQYF
TRBV20-1,TRBJ1-5,once,TRBD1,TGCAGTGCGCGGACAGGGACCAATCAGCCCCAGCATTTT,CSARTGTNQPQHF
TRBV5-1,TRBJ1-1,.,.,TGCGCCAGCAGCTTGGGAGGACAAAGCGACACTGAAGCTTTCTTT,CASSLGGQSDTEAFF
TRBV19,TRBJ2-5,.,TRBD1,TGTGCCAGTAGTATCGGACAGGGACAAGAGACCCAGTACTTC,CASSIGQGQETQYF
TRBV5-1,TRBJ2-1,.,.,TGCGCCAGCGAACCCGGGACTCTGTCCTACAATGAGCAGTTCTTC,CASEPGTLSYNEQFF
TRBV25-1,TRBJ2-7,.,.,TGTGCCATCAGAATCCGGGGCCTCTCCTACGAGCAGTACTTC,CAIRIRGLSYEQYF
TRBV12-3/TRBV12-4,TRBJ2-1,once,.,TGTGCCAGCAGTTCAGGGACAAGCGATGAGCAGTTCTTC,CASSSGTSDEQFF
TRBV19,TRBJ1-1,.,.,TGTGCCAGTAGTATCGTAGGGAGGAACACTGAAGCTTTCTTT,CASSIVGRNTEAFF
TRBV14,TRBJ2-1,.,.,TGTGCCAGCAGCTTGGCAGTCGCGAGCTCCTACAATGAGCAGTTCTTC,CASSLAVASSYNEQFF
TRBV4-3,TRBJ2-1,.,TRBD1,TGCGCCAGCAGCCCGCGACAGGGTTCTGGCAATGAGCAGTTCTTC,CASSPRQGSGNEQFF
TRBV6-5,TRBJ1-5,.,.,TGTGCCAGCAGTTACTCGACAAGTCTAGGGCAGCCCCAGCATTTT,CASSYSTSLGQPQHF
TRBV2,TRBJ2-2,.,TRBD2,TGTGCCAGCAGGGGAGGGGAAACCGGGGAGCTGTTTTTT,CASRGGETGELFF
TRBV6-4,TRBJ2-3,.,.,TGTGCCAGCAGTGAGGAGCGTGCAGATACGCAGTATTTT,CASSEERADTQYF
TRBV6-2/TRBV6-3,TRBJ2-7,once,.,TGTGCCAGCAGCATGACTGGTCTCTACGAGCAGTACTTC,CASSMTGLYEQYF
TRBV7-2,TRBJ2-7,few,.,TGTGCCAGCAGCTTGGACAGCTCCTACGAGCAGTACTTC,CASSLDSSYEQYF
TRBV24-1,TRBJ1-2,.,.,TGTGCCACCAGTGATTTGGGGGCTAACTATGGCTACACCTTC,CATSDLGANYGYTF
TRBV6-1,TRBJ1-1,.,.,TGTGCCAGCAGTGATCACGGGAAGAACACTGAAGCTTTCTTT,CASSDHGKNTEAFF